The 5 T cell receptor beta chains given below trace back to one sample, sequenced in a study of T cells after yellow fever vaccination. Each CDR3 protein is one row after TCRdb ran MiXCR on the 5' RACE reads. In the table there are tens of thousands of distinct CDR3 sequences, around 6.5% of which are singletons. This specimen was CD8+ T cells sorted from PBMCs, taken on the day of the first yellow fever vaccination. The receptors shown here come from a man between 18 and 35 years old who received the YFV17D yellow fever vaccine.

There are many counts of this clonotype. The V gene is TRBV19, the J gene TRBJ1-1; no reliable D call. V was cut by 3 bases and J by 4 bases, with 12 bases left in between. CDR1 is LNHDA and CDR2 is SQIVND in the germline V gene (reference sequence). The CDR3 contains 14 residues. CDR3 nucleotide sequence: TGTGCCAGTAGTATTCTCGGAGGATTCACTGAAGCTTTCTTT. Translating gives CASSILGGFTEAFF.

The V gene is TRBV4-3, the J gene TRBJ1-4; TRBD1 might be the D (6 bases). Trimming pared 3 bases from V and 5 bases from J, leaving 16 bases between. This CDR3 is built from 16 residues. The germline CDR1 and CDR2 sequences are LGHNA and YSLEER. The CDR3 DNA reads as TGCGCCAGCAGCCAGAGGGGGGCCGGGGCGAATGAAAAACTGTTTTTT. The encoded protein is CASSQRGAGANEKLFF.

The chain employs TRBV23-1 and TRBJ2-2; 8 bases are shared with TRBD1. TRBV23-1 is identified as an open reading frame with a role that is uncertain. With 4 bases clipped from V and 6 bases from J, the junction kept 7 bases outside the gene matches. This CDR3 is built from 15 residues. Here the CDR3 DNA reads TGCGCCAGCAGTCGGTCCAGGGGGCGGTCCGGGGAGCTGTTTTTT. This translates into CASSRSRGRSGELFF.

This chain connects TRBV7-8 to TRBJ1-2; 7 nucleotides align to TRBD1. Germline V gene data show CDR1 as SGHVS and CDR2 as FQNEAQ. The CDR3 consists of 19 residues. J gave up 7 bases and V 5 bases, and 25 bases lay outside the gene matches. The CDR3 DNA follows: TGTGCCAGCAGCCCCAGACAGGGCTCACCTAGTACCTATGGCGGTGGCTACACCTTC. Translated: CASSPRQGSPSTYGGGYTF.

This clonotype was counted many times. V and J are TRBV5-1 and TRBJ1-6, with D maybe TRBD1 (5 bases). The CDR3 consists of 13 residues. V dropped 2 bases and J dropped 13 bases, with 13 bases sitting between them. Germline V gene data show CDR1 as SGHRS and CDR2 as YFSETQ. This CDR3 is CASSFGAPSPLHF. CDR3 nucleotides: TGCGCCAGCAGCTTCGGGGCCCCCAGTCCCCTCCACTTT. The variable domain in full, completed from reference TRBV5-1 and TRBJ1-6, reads KAGVTQTPRYLIKTRGQQVTLSCSPISGHRSVSWYQQTPGQGLQFLFEYFSETQRNKGNFPGRFSGRQFSNSRSEMNVSTLELGDSALYLCASSFGAPSPLHFGNGTRLTVT.